Below, 30 T cell receptor beta chains from the same sample are listed, as sequenced in a study of T cell responses to AZD1222 COVID-19 vaccine listed by TCRdb under 2021. The library was made by the immunoSEQ multiplex PCR assay. Sourced from immuneACCESS, this table was stored by TCRdb with only in-frame sequences that have V and J called. A share of the clones is absent; for the studies checked, an unresolved V gene accounts for under half, and the remainder has no known explanation. The sample table contains roughly 200,000 clones; only one count was recorded for 90% to 95% of them. The ten largest clones add up to less than 2% of the sample. Explained via the paper, the time point label denotes: about 28 days (+/-7) after the second vaccine dose. The specimen comprised peripheral blood, sampled 28 days after the second AZD1222 dose. The receptors shown here come from an adult who received the AZD1222 COVID-19 vaccine.

The chain recombines TRBV6-2 or TRBV6-3 with TRBJ2-7, with 8 nucleotides matching TRBD1. Germline V lookup: CDR1 MNHEY, CDR2 SVGEGT. The CDR3 is made up of 14 amino acids. With 5 bases clipped from V and 6 bases from J, the junction kept 9 bases outside the gene matches. CDR3 region: CASSRTGRQSEQYF. Here the CDR3 DNA reads TGTGCCAGCAGTCGGACAGGGAGGCAGTCCGAGCAGTACTTC.

The V and J genes are TRBV18 and TRBJ1-3; D is undetermined. V was trimmed by 4 bases and J by 3 bases, leaving 4 bases between them. Germline V lookup: CDR1 KGHSH, CDR2 LQKENI. The CDR3 is 12 amino acids. The CDR3 bases are TGTGCCAGCTCACAAAGTGGAAACACCATATATTTT. Amino acids: CASSQSGNTIYF. Full variable domain (rest looked up from reference TRBV18 and TRBJ1-3): NAGVMQNPRHLVRRRGQEARLRCSPMKGHSHVYWYRQLPEEGLKFMVYLQKENIIDESGMPKERFSAEFPKEGPSILRIQQVVRGDSAAYFCASSQSGNTIYFGEGSWLTVV.

The chain uses TRBV5-1 and TRBJ1-1, with D unresolved. Germline CDR1 and CDR2: SGHRS and YFSETQ. This CDR3 spans 14 amino acids. Trimming shortened V by 0 bases and J by 1 base, and 7 bases separated the two germline ends. The CDR3 is CASSLAAENTEAFF. The CDR3 DNA follows: TGCGCCAGCAGCTTGGCCGCGGAGAACACTGAAGCTTTCTTT.

The V call is TRBV6-2 or TRBV6-3, the J call TRBJ2-7; 8 bases line up with TRBD2. V lost 2 bases to trimming and J lost 2 bases; unmatched junction nucleotides: 14. Germline V lookup: CDR1 MNHEY, CDR2 SVGEGT. The CDR3 totals 18 residues. The CDR3 nucleotides read TGTGCCAGCAGTTACCCACTTGAGGCGGGGGGTCTCCCCTACGAGCAGTACTTC. Amino acid sequence: CASSYPLEAGGLPYEQYF.

The CDR3 region has the DNA TGTGCCAGCAGGATAGGACAGCTGAACACTGAAGCTTTCTTT. The encoded protein is CASRIGQLNTEAFF. V gene TRBV6-5 combines with J gene TRBJ1-1, with a weak D call TRBD1 (6 bases). The CDR3 is 14 residues long. The V gene's germline CDR1 is MNHEY and CDR2 SVGAGI. Trimming took off 6 bases at V and 0 bases at J, with 11 bases between the two ends.

The chain couples TRBV6-1 to TRBJ2-3; D remains unclear. Trimming cost V 5 bases and J 0 bases, with 9 bases left between them. The CDR3 covers 14 residues. Germline V lookup: CDR1 MNHNS, CDR2 SASEGT. The CDR3, as DNA: TGTGCCAGCAGTTTGGTTGGGAGCACAGATACGCAGTATTTT. Its protein product is CASSLVGSTDTQYF.

The chain combines TRBV27 with TRBJ2-5, with 12 bases identical to TRBD2. Germline V gene data show CDR1 as MNHEY and CDR2 as SMNVEV (reference sequence). After removal of 5 bases from V and 0 bases from J, the junction contained 7 bases not matched to a gene. The CDR3 has 17 residues. The CDR3 sequence is CASSPGRTSGNQETQYF. The CDR3 DNA reads as TGTGCCAGCAGTCCTGGTAGGACTAGCGGGAACCAAGAGACCCAGTACTTC.

This sequence joins TRBV5-1 and TRBJ1-1, with D possibly matching TRBD1 (5 bases). V lost 3 bases and J lost 2, with 11 bases in between. The CDR3 is 14 amino acids. Germline CDR1 is SGHRS and CDR2 is YFSETQ. The CDR3 bases are TGCGCCAGCAGCTCGTCGGGGGGTAACACTGAAGCTTTCTTT. This encodes CASSSSGGNTEAFF. Looking up the rest from reference TRBV5-1 and TRBJ1-1 gives the full variable domain: KAGVTQTPRYLIKTRGQQVTLSCSPISGHRSVSWYQQTPGQGLQFLFEYFSETQRNKGNFPGRFSGRQFSNSRSEMNVSTLELGDSALYLCASSSSGGNTEAFFGQGTRLTVV.

The CDR3 DNA is TGTGCCAGCAGCGTAGGTTGGGGTTTCGATAGCAATCAGCCCCAGCATTTT. Protein product: CASSVGWGFDSNQPQHF. This sequence joins TRBV9 and TRBJ1-5, with D unresolved. Germline V gene lookup returns CDR1 SGDLS and CDR2 YYNGEE. The germline V and J ends were trimmed by 0 bases and 0 bases, with 13 bases remaining between them. This CDR3 is 17 amino acids long.

V is TRBV2 and J is TRBJ1-4; D is undetermined. The V and J ends lost 8 bases and 0 bases respectively, with 10 bases between them. The CDR3 extends over 14 amino acids. From germline, CDR1 is SNHLY and CDR2 FYNNEI. CDR3 DNA sequence: TGTGCCAGCGGTACAGTGACAACTAATGAAAAACTGTTTTTT. Its translation is CASGTVTTNEKLFF.

The V call is TRBV10-3, the J call TRBJ2-7; 10 bases line up with TRBD2. The V segment lost 7 bases and the J segment 5 bases; nucleotides outside the gene matches: 11. CDR1 ENHRY and CDR2 SYGVKD come from the germline V gene. The CDR3 has 15 amino acids. For the CDR3, the DNA is TGTGCCATCACCGAGCGGGGGGGTAGCGGGAACGAGCAGTACTTC. It translates to CAITERGGSGNEQYF.

This clone came up once. V is TRBV4-1 and J is TRBJ2-3; 7 bases agree with TRBD1. This CDR3 is 18 amino acids long. Germline V CDR1 and CDR2: MGHRA, YSYEKL. Trimming removed 0 bases from V and 3 bases from J; junction bases left unmatched: 12. CDR3 region: CASSQDIGLSQGTDTQYF. As DNA, the CDR3 is TGCGCCAGCAGCCAAGATATTGGACTTTCACAGGGGACAGATACGCAGTATTTT.

The chain's CDR3 is CATSDRTGPYNEQFF. The CDR3 DNA reads TGTGCCACCAGTGACCGGACAGGGCCTTACAATGAGCAGTTCTTC. The V and J genes are TRBV24-1 and TRBJ2-1; 8 nucleotides line up with TRBD1. This CDR3 region has 15 residues. Trimming at V came to 4 bases and at J to 4 bases, leaving 5 bases not matched to a gene. Germline V gives CDR1 KGHDR, CDR2 SFDVKD.

The genes are TRBV2 and TRBJ2-1; 9 nucleotides match TRBD2. The CDR3 contains 12 residues. Germline CDR1 and CDR2: SNHLY and FYNNEI. V dropped 6 bases and J dropped 8; count of bases not matched to a gene: 2. CDR3 residues: CASRTSGYEQFF. Here the CDR3 DNA reads TGTGCCAGCAGAACTAGCGGGTATGAGCAGTTCTTC.

The V and J genes are TRBV5-1 and TRBJ2-1, with a possible D match to TRBD1 (5 bases). Germline CDR1 and CDR2: SGHRS and YFSETQ. The ends were cut back, 3 bases at V and 8 bases at J, with 12 bases in the middle. The CDR3 loop spans 13 amino acids. The CDR3 nucleotides read TGCGCCAGCAGCTGGGGCGATCGGGATGAGCAGTTCTTC. This encodes CASSWGDRDEQFF. Based on the CDR3 plus reference TRBV5-1 and TRBJ2-1, the full variable domain is KAGVTQTPRYLIKTRGQQVTLSCSPISGHRSVSWYQQTPGQGLQFLFEYFSETQRNKGNFPGRFSGRQFSNSRSEMNVSTLELGDSALYLCASSWGDRDEQFFGPGTRLTVL.

J is TRBJ2-3 and V is TRBV5-1; TRBD2 agrees at 7 bases. V lost 3 bases to trimming and J lost 0 bases; unmatched junction nucleotides: 4. Germline-derived CDR1 and CDR2 are SGHRS and YFSETQ. CDR3 length equals 15 residues. This CDR3 reads CASSSILASTDTQYF. The CDR3 bases are TGCGCCAGCAGCTCCATACTAGCGAGCACAGATACGCAGTATTTT.

The chain has TRBV7-9 and TRBJ1-6; no definite D call. The CDR3 is 13 residues long. The V end was cut by 5 bases, the J end by 11 bases, with 13 bases between. From germline, CDR1 is SEHNR and CDR2 FQNEAQ (reference sequence). Here the CDR3 DNA reads TGTGCCAGCAGCCTGACTAATGAGCCACCCCTCCACTTT. Translation: CASSLTNEPPLHF.

V usage is TRBV6-5 and J usage is TRBJ2-5; D might be TRBD1 (5 bases). CDR3 length equals 13 residues. The V gene lost 8 bases and the J gene lost 2 bases, with 12 bases spanning the gap. Germline V lookup: CDR1 MNHEY, CDR2 SVGAGI. CDR3 residues: CASGAPPQETQYF. The CDR3 DNA reads TGTGCCAGCGGGGCCCCTCCGCAAGAGACCCAGTACTTC.

This chain links TRBV5-1 with TRBJ2-7; D unresolved. Trimming took 0 bases from V and 3 from J, leaving 7 bases between them. CDR3 length equals 13 residues. Looked up from germline, CDR1 is SGHRS and CDR2 is YFSETQ. The CDR3 reads CASSLEGHYEQYF. The CDR3 DNA reads TGCGCCAGCAGCTTGGAGGGTCACTACGAGCAGTACTTC.

V and J are TRBV5-1 and TRBJ1-2; no clear D. Germline V gene sequence: CDR1 SGHRS, CDR2 YFSETQ. V lost 4 bases, J lost 2 bases, and 15 bases lay in between. The CDR3 totals 15 residues. The CDR3 DNA reads as TGCGCCAGCAGCCTCTCCTCAGGAGAGAACTATGGCTACACCTTC. Protein product: CASSLSSGENYGYTF.

This chain links TRBV6-5 with TRBJ1-2, with 9 bases matching TRBD1. The V and J ends lost 6 bases and 4 bases, in that order; junction bases with no gene match: 9. The CDR3 consists of 15 residues. Per the germline V gene, CDR1 is MNHEY and CDR2 is SVGAGI. The CDR3, as DNA: TGTGCCAGCAGCGCACAGGGGGCCCGCCCCTATGGCTACACCTTC. It specifies CASSAQGARPYGYTF.

The J gene is TRBJ2-3, the V gene TRBV24-1; a weak D match, TRBD1 (6 bases). CDR1 and CDR2 from the germline V gene are KGHDR and SFDVKD. V was cut by 6 bases and J by 2 bases, with 14 bases left in between. The CDR3 is made up of 15 amino acids. DNA for the CDR3: TGTGCCACCAGTACGGCCAGGGGTAACACAGATACGCAGTATTTT. Translation gives CATSTARGNTDTQYF.

The chain joins TRBV5-5 to TRBJ2-1; possible D gene TRBD2, 5 bases. The CDR3 consists of 15 residues. Germline CDR1 SGHKS, CDR2 YYEKEE (reference sequence). V was clipped by 1 base and J by 11 bases, with 19 bases between them. CDR3 residues: CASSLNRDIGLKQFF. The CDR3 DNA is TGTGCCAGCAGCTTGAACCGGGATATAGGACTGAAGCAGTTCTTC.

This clone was recorded once. The V gene is TRBV4-1, the J gene TRBJ2-7, with D unresolved. Trimming took 4 bases from V and 1 from J, leaving 8 bases between them. The CDR3 has 13 residues. The germline gives CDR1 MGHRA, CDR2 YSYEKL. The CDR3 is CASSLLISYEQYF. CDR3 nucleotides: TGCGCCAGCAGCCTCCTCATTTCCTACGAGCAGTACTTC.

V usage is TRBV30 and J usage is TRBJ1-2, with D perhaps matching TRBD1 (6 bases). Germline CDR1 GTSNPN, CDR2 SVGIG (reference sequence). This CDR3 region has 13 residues. V lost 3 bases and J 5 bases, leaving 13 bases between the germline ends. In DNA form, the CDR3 reads TGTGCCTGGAGGGGGGGACAACAATATGGCTACACCTTC. It translates to CAWRGGQQYGYTF.

This chain connects TRBV2 to TRBJ1-2; D is ambiguous. Trimming left V 0 bases short and J 4 bases short, with 9 bases between. Per germline, CDR1 SNHLY and CDR2 FYNNEI. This CDR3 is built from 14 residues. This chain's CDR3 is CASSEAGVPYGYTF. CDR3 in DNA: TGTGCCAGCAGTGAAGCGGGTGTTCCCTATGGCTACACCTTC.

The chain is built from TRBV18 and TRBJ1-1; 10 positions agree with TRBD1. The trim removed 0 bases at V and 1 base at J, leaving 11 bases unmatched. Germline CDR1 KGHSH, CDR2 LQKENI. CDR3 size: 19 residues. CDR3 sequence reads: CASSPPTYGTGVRNTEAFF. The CDR3 bases are TGTGCCAGCTCACCACCGACATACGGGACAGGGGTACGGAACACTGAAGCTTTCTTT. Full variable domain (remainder filled in from reference TRBV18 and TRBJ1-1): NAGVMQNPRHLVRRRGQEARLRCSPMKGHSHVYWYRQLPEEGLKFMVYLQKENIIDESGMPKERFSAEFPKEGPSILRIQQVVRGDSAAYFCASSPPTYGTGVRNTEAFFGQGTRLTVV.

The chain recombines TRBV7-8 with TRBJ2-7; 9 bases map to TRBD1. V lost 2 bases and J lost 4; bases outside the gene matches: 9. The CDR3 consists of 16 residues. Per the germline V gene, CDR1 is SGHVS and CDR2 is FQNEAQ. The CDR3 DNA reads as TGTGCCAGCAGCTTATACGGGACAGGGAGTAAATACGAGCAGTACTTC. This translates into CASSLYGTGSKYEQYF.

The chain combines TRBV6-4 with TRBJ2-3; D is tentatively TRBD1 or TRBD2 (5 bases each). CDR1 and CDR2 from the germline V gene are MRHNA and SNTAGT. The CDR3 is 16 amino acids. V shed 5 bases and J shed 0 bases, with 15 bases lying between them. For the CDR3, the DNA is TGTGCCAGCAGTCCCGAAGGGGCGGGTAGCACAGATACGCAGTATTTT. It specifies CASSPEGAGSTDTQYF.

The rearrangement uses TRBV20-1 and TRBJ1-3, with D unresolved. CDR3 length: 13 amino acids. V lost 3 bases and J 0 bases, leaving 6 bases between the germline ends. The germline gives CDR1 DFQATT, CDR2 SNEGSKA (reference sequence). The CDR3 bases are TGCAGTGCTAGTCGGACCTCTGGAAACACCATATATTTT. Amino acids: CSASRTSGNTIYF.